These 20 T cell receptor beta chains originate from one sample sequenced in a study of blood T cell repertoires in COVID-19. Assay used: immunoSEQ multiplex PCR; TCRdb lists only in-frame clones, some missing. The table records 200,000 or so clones, around nine tenths of them present only once. Sequenced input: peripheral blood. Receptor source: a man aged 45 to 65 with COVID-19, enrolled during active disease.

V and J are TRBV11-1 and TRBJ2-1, with a possible D match to TRBD2 (6 bases). The CDR3 length is 16 residues. The V end was cut by 5 bases, the J end by 6 bases, with 20 bases between. Germline V gene sequence: CDR1 SGHAT, CDR2 FQDESV (reference sequence). CDR3: CASSVVGGLLGNEQFF. In DNA form, the CDR3 reads TGTGCCAGCAGCGTGGTGGGGGGACTCCTGGGCAATGAGCAGTTCTTC.

The CDR3 is CARPGLAGGKNTGELFF. CDR3 bases: TGTGCCAGGCCGGGACTAGCGGGAGGGAAGAACACCGGGGAGCTGTTTTTT. The gene calls are TRBV21-1 and TRBJ2-2; the table gives TRBD2 as D, unverified against the DNA. TRBV21-1 is a documented pseudogene. This CDR3 contains 17 residues.

The chain joins TRBV18 to TRBJ2-1, with a weak D call TRBD2 (6 bases). CDR1 and CDR2 from the germline V gene are KGHSH and LQKENI. V dropped 8 bases and J dropped 1 base, with 18 bases sitting between them. CDR3 size: 16 residues. DNA of the CDR3: TGTGCCAGCACAAGCCTCGGGGGAAGTTCCTACAATGAGCAGTTCTTC. This gives the protein CASTSLGGSSYNEQFF.

The rearrangement uses TRBV29-1 and TRBJ2-1, with D possibly TRBD2 on 5 matching bases. This CDR3 has 17 residues. Germline V gene lookup returns CDR1 SQVTM and CDR2 ANQGSEA. V gave up 2 bases and J gave up 0 bases, with 17 bases separating them. CDR3 in DNA: TGCAGCGTTGAAAGGGAAGAGGGAGTTCCCTCCTACAATGAGCAGTTCTTC. Protein: CSVEREEGVPSYNEQFF.

The rearrangement joins TRBV19 to TRBJ1-6, with D maybe TRBD1 (5 bases). The CDR3 totals 17 residues. Trimming removed 1 base at V and 8 bases at J, with 18 bases between. In germline, CDR1 is LNHDA, CDR2 SQIVND (reference sequence). The chain's CDR3 is CASSIAAGPRSYSPLHF. As DNA, the CDR3 is TGTGCCAGTAGTATAGCGGCGGGACCAAGATCCTATTCACCCCTCCACTTT.

The chain uses TRBV19 and TRBJ1-4, with TRBD1 as a possible D gene (6 bases). CDR3 length equals 12 residues. Deletions cut 8 bases from V and 6 bases from J, with 10 bases between. The germline V gene has CDR1 LNHDA and CDR2 SQIVND (reference sequence). The CDR3, as DNA: TGTGCCAGTGGCAGGGGCGATGAAAAACTGTTTTTT. This gives the protein CASGRGDEKLFF.

The chain employs TRBV7-2 and TRBJ2-7; TRBD2 agrees at 13 bases. This CDR3 is built from 15 residues. V shed 5 bases and J 7 bases; nucleotides not matched to a gene: 8. Germline assignment: CDR1 SGHTA and CDR2 FQGNSA. This CDR3 reads CASSTSGRALKEQYF. CDR3 bases: TGTGCCAGCAGCACTAGCGGGAGGGCCCTGAAAGAGCAGTACTTC.

The V and J genes are TRBV19 and TRBJ2-1; 15 bases map to TRBD2. The CDR3 contains 16 residues. Trimming removed 9 bases from V and 6 bases from J; junction bases left unmatched: 9. Germline V lookup: CDR1 LNHDA, CDR2 SQIVND (reference sequence). The chain's CDR3 is CASQGLAGGPGNEQFF. In nucleotides, the CDR3 is TGTGCCAGCCAAGGACTAGCGGGAGGGCCGGGCAATGAGCAGTTCTTC.

This chain uses TRBV29-1 with TRBJ2-1, with 15 positions matching TRBD2. V shed 5 bases, J shed 2 bases, and the junction held 7 bases outside the gene matches. This CDR3 spans 17 amino acids. CDR1 SQVTM and CDR2 ANQGSEA come from the germline V gene. The CDR3 reads CSVTGLAGGPAYNEQFF. In nucleotides, the CDR3 is TGCAGCGTTACAGGACTAGCGGGAGGGCCGGCCTACAATGAGCAGTTCTTC.

This clone was observed a few times. The chain joins TRBV7-3 to TRBJ2-2; a weak D match, TRBD2 (6 bases). Trimming removed 0 bases at V and 4 bases at J, with 12 bases between. Germline V gene sequence: CDR1 SGHTA, CDR2 FQGTGA. This CDR3 has 16 amino acids. CDR3 nucleotide sequence: TGTGCCAGCAGCTTAACCCGGGCCGGGGGCACCGGGGAGCTGTTTTTT. Amino acids: CASSLTRAGGTGELFF. Using reference TRBV7-3 and TRBJ2-2 for the parts outside the CDR3, the full variable domain is GAGVSQTPSNKVTEKGKYVELRCDPISGHTALYWYRQSLGQGPEFLIYFQGTGAADDSGLPNDRFFAVRPEGSVSTLKIQRTERGDSAVYLCASSLTRAGGTGELFFGEGSRLTVL.

V usage is TRBV6-6 and J usage is TRBJ2-1; 7 bases match TRBD1. The V and J ends lost 5 bases and 3 bases, in that order; junction bases with no gene match: 7. This CDR3 comprises 15 residues. Germline V gives CDR1 MNHNY, CDR2 SVGAGI (reference sequence). CDR3 sequence (DNA): TGTGCCAGCAGTCGAGGACAGGATTACTACAATGAGCAGTTCTTC. Protein product: CASSRGQDYYNEQFF.

The chain carries TRBV13 and TRBJ1-5; D gene unclear. Trimming left V 2 bases short and J 4 bases short, with 6 bases between. The germline CDR1 and CDR2 sequences are PRHDT and FYEKMQ (reference sequence). The CDR3 length is 13 residues. CDR3 residues: CASSLQRNQPQHF. The CDR3 nucleotides are TGTGCCAGCAGCTTACAGAGGAATCAGCCCCAGCATTTT.

The chain couples TRBV7-2 to TRBJ1-1, with a weak D call TRBD1 (6 bases). The germline V gene has CDR1 SGHTA and CDR2 FQGNSA. The CDR3 spans 16 residues. The V gene lost 1 base and the J gene lost 0 bases, with 12 bases spanning the gap. The CDR3 region has the DNA TGTGCCAGCAGCTTAGTCGGGGGGCGCGTGAACACTGAAGCTTTCTTT. It is translated as CASSLVGGRVNTEAFF.

The chain carries TRBV7-2 and TRBJ2-3, with 8 bases matching TRBD2. The CDR3 totals 15 residues. CDR1 is SGHTA and CDR2 is FQGNSA in the germline V gene. With 5 bases clipped from V and 6 bases from J, the junction kept 10 bases outside the gene matches. The CDR3 DNA sequence: TGTGCCAGCAGCGTGGGGGCCAGCGGGAGTGATACGCAGTATTTT. Translating it yields CASSVGASGSDTQYF.

This chain joins TRBV9 and TRBJ2-2; perhaps TRBD1 as D (6 bases). This CDR3 has 18 residues. Germline V gene sequence: CDR1 SGDLS, CDR2 YYNGEE. V shed 3 bases and J shed 2 bases, with 20 bases lying between them. CDR3 protein: CASSGPYRALSNTGELFF. As DNA, the CDR3 is TGTGCCAGCAGCGGACCTTACAGGGCCCTCTCCAACACCGGGGAGCTGTTTTTT. Looking up the rest from reference TRBV9 and TRBJ2-2 gives the full variable domain: DSGVTQTPKHLITATGQRVTLRCSPRSGDLSVYWYQQSLDQGLQFLIQYYNGEERAKGNILERFSAQQFPDLHSELNLSSLELGDSALYFCASSGPYRALSNTGELFFGEGSRLTVL.

The chain recombines TRBV3-1 (or the pseudogene TRBV3-2) with TRBJ2-1, with TRBD2 matching 8 bases. Germline CDR1 LGHDT, CDR2 YNNKEL (reference sequence). With V trimmed by 4 bases and J by 4 bases, 9 bases remained unmatched. This CDR3 has 16 residues. CDR3 loop: CASSPLSGVGYNEQFF. The CDR3 nucleotides are TGTGCCAGCAGCCCCCTTAGCGGGGTAGGGTACAATGAGCAGTTCTTC.

The chain couples TRBV14 to TRBJ1-2; no reliable D call. This CDR3 has 12 residues. CDR1 is SGHDN and CDR2 is FVKESK in the germline V gene. With 5 bases removed from V and 3 bases from J, the gap between germline ends came to 7 bases. The CDR3 reads CASSDSDYGYTF. CDR3 nucleotide sequence: TGTGCCAGCAGCGACTCAGACTATGGCTACACCTTC.

The chain joins TRBV19 to TRBJ2-1; a weak D match, TRBD1 (5 bases). The CDR3 runs to 13 residues. The ends were cut back, 1 base at V and 5 bases at J, with 6 bases in the middle. Germline CDR1 is LNHDA and CDR2 is SQIVND (reference sequence). CDR3 sequence reads: CASSIGQNNEQFF. CDR3 sequence (DNA): TGTGCCAGTAGTATAGGACAGAACAATGAGCAGTTCTTC.

The chain is built from TRBV6-2 or TRBV6-3 and TRBJ1-2; D is perhaps TRBD1 (6 bases). The germline V gene encodes CDR1 MNHEY and CDR2 SVGEGT. V lost 2 bases to trimming and J lost 7 bases, with 14 bases between them. This CDR3 contains 14 residues. CDR3 in amino acids: CASSYERRGGGYTF. CDR3 DNA sequence: TGTGCCAGCAGTTACGAGCGCAGGGGCGGTGGCTACACCTTC.

The chain couples TRBV5-3 to TRBJ2-3, with 13 bases that match TRBD2. TRBV5-3 is an open reading frame, and its role is uncertain. The trim removed 4 bases at V and 4 bases at J, leaving 3 bases unmatched. This CDR3 comprises 15 residues. The CDR3 loop is CARSPLAGGPDTQYF. CDR3 in DNA: TGTGCCAGAAGCCCACTAGCGGGGGGGCCAGATACGCAGTATTTT.